The 32 T cell receptor beta chains in this list originate from one sample, sequenced in a study of blood T cell repertoires in COVID-19. Repertoires were generated with immunoSEQ multiplex PCR, while TCRdb's copy carries only in-frame clones and drops some. Altogether 150,000 to 200,000 clones are present, about 84% being singletons, with the ten largest covering over 7.5%. The sequencing input was PBMCs or T cells enriched from blood (not recorded which). These receptor sequences come from a woman in her 30s who had recovered from COVID-19.

J is TRBJ2-7 and V is TRBV27; the D gene is possibly TRBD1 (6 bases). Trimming left V 4 bases short and J 3 bases short, with 13 bases between. The CDR3 loop spans 14 amino acids. Germline CDR1 reads MNHEY; CDR2 reads SMNVEV (reference sequence). The CDR3 nucleotides are TGTGCCAGCAGTTACGATAGGGGGAGCTACGAGCAGTACTTC. Translated, it gives CASSYDRGSYEQYF.

V and J are TRBV3-1 (or the pseudogene TRBV3-2) and TRBJ2-7; D gene unclear. The CDR3 has 15 amino acids. Trimming removed 1 base from V and 2 bases from J, with 12 bases in between. Germline V gene sequence: CDR1 LGHDT, CDR2 YNNKEL (reference sequence). The CDR3 bases are TGTGCCAGCAGCCAAGCAAGCGCGCTTGCCTACGAGCAGTACTTC. Translated: CASSQASALAYEQYF.

The V gene is TRBV5-5, the J gene TRBJ2-7; TRBD2 agrees at 7 bases. The CDR3 spans 13 residues. Trimming took 6 bases from V and 5 from J; bases not matched to a gene: 8. CDR1 is SGHKS, CDR2 YYEKEE, per germline (reference sequence). The CDR3 sequence is CASTFGGVNEQYF. The CDR3 coding sequence is TGTGCCAGCACCTTTGGGGGGGTCAACGAGCAGTACTTC. The variable domain in full, completed from reference TRBV5-5 and TRBJ2-7, reads DAGVTQSPTHLIKTRGQQVTLRCSPISGHKSVSWYQQVLGQGPQFIFQYYEKEERGRGNFPDRFSARQFPNYSSELNVNALLLGDSALYLCASTFGGVNEQYFGPGTRLTVT.

J is TRBJ2-7 and V is TRBV29-1; possible D gene TRBD2, 6 bases. Trimming cost V 7 bases and J 3 bases, with 7 bases left between them. Germline assignment: CDR1 SQVTM and CDR2 ANQGSEA. The CDR3 consists of 10 residues. The CDR3 spells CSARDYEQYF. CDR3 bases: TGCAGCGCGCGGGACTACGAGCAGTACTTC.

This chain uses TRBV7-9 with TRBJ2-1; D is unresolved. The CDR3 covers 12 residues. The V gene lost 5 bases and the J gene lost 5 bases, with 7 bases spanning the gap. Germline V CDR1 and CDR2: SEHNR, FQNEAQ (reference sequence). CDR3 protein: CASSLQNNEQFF. In nucleotides, the CDR3 is TGTGCCAGCAGCCTACAGAACAATGAGCAGTTCTTC.

The rearrangement uses TRBV10-2 and TRBJ2-3, with TRBD2 identical over 15 bases. The V segment lost 9 bases and the J segment 11 bases; nucleotides outside the gene matches: 12. Germline assignment: CDR1 WSHSY and CDR2 SAAADI. The CDR3 length is 15 residues. The CDR3 is CASRGWTSGREGQYF. The CDR3 nucleotides read TGCGCCAGTCGGGGCTGGACTAGCGGGAGGGAAGGGCAGTATTTT.

This clone was seen a single time. The CDR3 is CASSVNVGANYGYTF. In DNA form, the CDR3 reads TGTGCCAGCAGCGTGAATGTCGGAGCTAACTATGGCTACACCTTC. The V and J genes are TRBV9 and TRBJ1-2; unclear D gene. V was clipped by 2 bases and J by 0 bases, with 11 bases between them. CDR1 and CDR2 from the germline V gene are SGDLS and YYNGEE. The CDR3 is 15 amino acids.

The chain recombines TRBV2 with TRBJ2-5; maybe TRBD2 (6 bases). The CDR3 runs 15 residues. V was shortened by 4 bases and J by 3 bases, with 15 bases between the two germline ends. Per germline, CDR1 SNHLY and CDR2 FYNNEI. This CDR3 is CASSVESGREETQYF. CDR3 nucleotides: TGTGCCAGCAGTGTCGAGAGCGGGCGAGAAGAGACCCAGTACTTC.

The chain links TRBV20-1 to TRBJ1-2, with D unclear. From germline, CDR1 is DFQATT and CDR2 SNEGSKA (reference sequence). CDR3 length: 9 residues. V dropped 6 bases and J dropped 9 bases, with 8 bases sitting between them. CDR3 nucleotides: TGCAGTGCGGCGGGGAGCTACACCTTC. Residues: CSAAGSYTF.

The chain recombines TRBV19 with TRBJ1-2; TRBD1 might be the D (6 bases). The CDR3 totals 15 residues. V was trimmed by 4 bases and J by 2 bases, leaving 14 bases between them. The germline CDR1 and CDR2 sequences are LNHDA and SQIVND (reference sequence). In DNA form, the CDR3 reads TGTGCCAGTAGTAAGAACCAAGGACAGAACTATGGCTACACCTTC. Protein product: CASSKNQGQNYGYTF.

The chain uses TRBV18 and TRBJ2-2, with D perhaps TRBD1 (5 bases). CDR3 length: 15 amino acids. Germline loops: CDR1 KGHSH, CDR2 LQKENI. V lost 3 bases and J lost 1, with 9 bases in between. CDR3 bases: TGTGCCAGCTCACCTCGAACAGGGAACACCGGGGAGCTGTTTTTT. Its protein is CASSPRTGNTGELFF.

The chain is built from TRBV11-3 and TRBJ1-1, with 7 positions matching TRBD1. This CDR3 comprises 13 residues. Germline lookup yields CDR1 SGHNT and CDR2 YENEEA. J lost 4 bases, V lost 2 bases, and 1 base had no gene match. CDR3: CASSLSGGTEAFF. The CDR3 DNA reads as TGTGCCAGCAGCTTATCAGGGGGCACTGAAGCTTTCTTT.

V gene TRBV7-8 combines with J gene TRBJ2-7, with D possibly TRBD1 on 6 matching bases. The CDR3 consists of 14 residues. Germline CDR1 SGHVS, CDR2 FQNEAQ. Trimming took off 5 bases at V and 2 bases at J, with 13 bases between the two ends. The DNA of the CDR3 is TGTGCCAGCAGCCCCGGGACAACTACCTACGAGCAGTACTTC. This codes for CASSPGTTTYEQYF.

The chain links TRBV5-1 to TRBJ2-4; 10 bases match TRBD2. CDR1 is SGHRS and CDR2 is YFSETQ in the germline V gene. V shed 4 bases, J shed 4 bases, and the junction held 8 bases outside the gene matches. This CDR3 region has 16 residues. The CDR3: CASSGGGLAVKNIQYF. Here the CDR3 DNA reads TGCGCCAGCAGCGGGGGTGGACTAGCGGTGAAAAACATTCAGTACTTC.

CDR3 nucleotides: TGTGCCAGCAGCTTGCCGGGATTCTCTGGGGCCAACGTCCTGACTTTC. It yields the protein CASSLPGFSGANVLTF. The chain uses TRBV5-4 and TRBJ2-6; D is perhaps TRBD2 (5 bases). The CDR3 contains 16 residues. V lost 1 base and J lost 0, with 8 bases in between. The germline V gene encodes CDR1 SGHNT and CDR2 YYREEE (reference sequence).

The chain is built from TRBV15 and TRBJ2-2, with TRBD1 as a possible D gene (8 bases). Between the trimmed V and J ends, which lost 7 bases and 6 bases, there was a span of 18 bases. Germline CDR1 reads LNHNV; CDR2 reads YYDKDF (reference sequence). This CDR3 is built from 15 residues. CDR3 DNA sequence: TGTGCCACCAAAGAATGGACAGGGAGGGCCGGGGAGCTGTTTTTT. It codes for CATKEWTGRAGELFF.

The chain is built from TRBV28 and TRBJ1-1, with 8 bases that match TRBD1. The germline CDR1 and CDR2 sequences are MDHEN and SYDVKM. Unmatched junction bases numbered 5, after V lost 8 bases and J lost 6 bases. CDR3 length equals 12 residues. In DNA form, the CDR3 reads TGTGCCAGCCTGGACAGGGCTTCTGAAGCTTTCTTT. It is translated as CASLDRASEAFF.

This chain connects TRBV19 to TRBJ2-5; 9 nucleotides line up with TRBD1. This CDR3 region has 17 residues. From germline, CDR1 is LNHDA and CDR2 SQIVND (reference sequence). V was pared by 0 bases and J by 4 bases, with 9 bases of the junction left unmatched. The CDR3 DNA is TGTGCCAGTAGTATAGATTATAACAGGGGGCTACGAGAGACCCAGTACTTC. Its protein is CASSIDYNRGLRETQYF.

The rearrangement uses TRBV6-2 or TRBV6-3 and TRBJ2-1, with D tentatively TRBD2 (5 bases). Germline V gives CDR1 MNHEY, CDR2 SVGEGT. This CDR3 is built from 15 residues. V lost 5 bases, J lost 3 bases, and 14 bases lay in between. In DNA, the CDR3 is TGTGCCAGCAGTACGGCCGGGAATAACTACAATGAGCAGTTCTTC. Its translation: CASSTAGNNYNEQFF.

The count of this clone is one. The rearrangement uses TRBV30 and TRBJ1-5; D may be TRBD1 (5 bases). The CDR3 length is 14 residues. V lost 0 bases and J 6 bases, leaving 12 bases between the germline ends. CDR1 GTSNPN and CDR2 SVGIG come from the germline V gene (reference sequence). In DNA, the CDR3 is TGTGCCTGGAGTGTTAGTGCAACAGGTCAGCCCCAGCATTTT. Its protein product is CAWSVSATGQPQHF.

This clone was picked up a small number of times. This rearrangement joins TRBV30 to TRBJ1-2; 7 bases agree with TRBD1. Germline CDR1 is GTSNPN and CDR2 is SVGIG (reference sequence). CDR3 size: 16 residues. The V gene end was trimmed by 3 bases and the J gene end by 1 base; junction bases not matched to a gene: 11. The CDR3 protein is CAWRVTGYIRNYGYTF. The CDR3 region has the DNA TGTGCCTGGAGAGTGACAGGGTATATCCGTAACTATGGCTACACCTTC.

This clone has more than one count but fewer than ten. This sequence joins TRBV18 and TRBJ2-5; D unresolved. The CDR3 is made up of 12 amino acids. Germline CDR1 is KGHSH and CDR2 is LQKENI. The V end lost 6 bases, the J end lost 5 bases, and 10 bases lay between the germline ends. CDR3 DNA: TGTGCCAGCTCTGTCGATCGGGAGACCCAGTACTTC. Protein sequence: CASSVDRETQYF. The variable domain in full, with the rest retrieved from reference TRBV18 and TRBJ2-5, is NAGVMQNPRHLVRRRGQEARLRCSPMKGHSHVYWYRQLPEEGLKFMVYLQKENIIDESGMPKERFSAEFPKEGPSILRIQQVVRGDSAAYFCASSVDRETQYFGPGTRLLVL.

The chain recombines TRBV5-8 with TRBJ2-7, with D perhaps matching TRBD2 (6 bases). Germline CDR1 is SGHTS and CDR2 is YDEGEE. This CDR3 is 13 amino acids long. The V and J ends lost 7 bases and 1 base respectively, with 12 bases between them. CDR3 amino acids: CASPEGRSYEQYF. CDR3 DNA: TGTGCCAGCCCGGAGGGCCGGTCCTACGAGCAGTACTTC. The full variable domain, in which reference TRBV5-8 and TRBJ2-7 provide the parts outside the CDR3, is EAGVTQSPTHLIKTRGQQATLRCSPISGHTSVYWYQQALGLGLQFLLWYDEGEERNRGNFPPRFSGRQFPNYSSELNVNALELEDSALYLCASPEGRSYEQYFGPGTRLTVT.

The rearrangement links TRBV29-1 to TRBJ2-7; 8 bases are a match to TRBD2. Germline lookup yields CDR1 SQVTM and CDR2 ANQGSEA. This CDR3 has 14 residues. The trim removed 4 bases at V and 1 base at J, leaving 6 bases unmatched. The CDR3 protein is CSVVSAGVSYEQYF. CDR3 coding DNA: TGCAGCGTTGTCTCAGCGGGAGTTTCCTACGAGCAGTACTTC.

There are a few counts of this clone. The sample carries other DNA sequences with the same CDR3. This sequence joins TRBV29-1 and TRBJ2-3; 9 nucleotides align to TRBD1. Trimming cost V 4 bases and J 0 bases; bases outside gene matches: 2. The CDR3 covers 14 residues. CDR1 and CDR2 (germline): SQVTM, ANQGSEA. CDR3 DNA: TGCAGCGTTGTTGGGACAGGGAGCACAGATACGCAGTATTTT. It codes for CSVVGTGSTDTQYF.

This clone came up once. This rearrangement joins TRBV19 to TRBJ2-1; maybe TRBD2 (5 bases). Germline values: CDR1 LNHDA, CDR2 SQIVND (reference sequence). The CDR3 has 13 amino acids. Trimming took off 6 bases at V and 9 bases at J, with 15 bases between the two ends. CDR3 nucleotides: TGTGCCAGTAGCTTCGGACCTCGGGGTGAGCAGTTCTTC. As protein: CASSFGPRGEQFF. The full variable domain, its missing parts supplied by reference TRBV19 and TRBJ2-1, is DGGITQSPKYLFRKEGQNVTLSCEQNLNHDAMYWYRQDPGQGLRLIYYSQIVNDFQKGDIAEGYSVSREKKESFPLTVTSAQKNPTAFYLCASSFGPRGEQFFGPGTRLTVL.

V gene TRBV30 combines with J gene TRBJ1-1, with TRBD1 identical over 8 bases. CDR3 size: 14 residues. Unmatched junction bases numbered 5, after V lost 4 bases and J lost 1 base. The germline CDR1 and CDR2 sequences are GTSNPN and SVGIG (reference sequence). The CDR3 region has the DNA TGTGCCTGGACAACAGGGGGGACGAACACTGAAGCTTTCTTT. Protein sequence: CAWTTGGTNTEAFF.

The chain carries TRBV28 and TRBJ2-1, with a weak D call TRBD2 (6 bases). The V end was cut by 2 bases, the J end by 3 bases, with 8 bases between. This CDR3 region has 14 residues. Germline loops: CDR1 MDHEN, CDR2 SYDVKM. The DNA for the CDR3 is TGTGCCAGCAGTTTACGCGGGAACTACAATGAGCAGTTCTTC. It encodes CASSLRGNYNEQFF.

The chain joins TRBV18 to TRBJ2-2; tentatively, D is TRBD2 (6 bases). Germline lookup yields CDR1 KGHSH and CDR2 LQKENI. The CDR3 is made up of 14 amino acids. V was pared by 4 bases and J by 6 bases, with 12 bases between. For the CDR3, the DNA is TGTGCCAGCTCACTCGGACTATTCCCCGGGGAGCTGTTTTTT. This encodes CASSLGLFPGELFF.

The chain couples TRBV27 to TRBJ2-2; TRBD1 aligns across 9 bases. This CDR3 is built from 19 residues. The ends lost 1 base at V and 0 bases at J; junction bases unmatched: 9. The germline V gene encodes CDR1 MNHEY and CDR2 SMNVEV (reference sequence). The CDR3 coding sequence is TGTGCCAGCAGTTTATTAGGGACAGGGTGGCATCCGAACACCGGGGAGCTGTTTTTT. Its translation: CASSLLGTGWHPNTGELFF.

V and J are TRBV5-6 and TRBJ2-3; D perhaps matches TRBD1 (5 bases). The V end was cut by 0 bases, the J end by 10 bases, with 24 bases between. CDR1 is SGHDT and CDR2 is YYEEEE in the germline V gene. This CDR3 comprises 17 residues. The DNA for the CDR3 is TGTGCCAGCAGCTTGGGATGGTACGCAGGCTCGACAGAAGCGCAGTATTTT. This gives the protein CASSLGWYAGSTEAQYF.

This sequence joins TRBV5-5 and TRBJ1-2, with unresolved D. Germline V gene sequence: CDR1 SGHKS, CDR2 YYEKEE (reference sequence). The V end was cut by 1 base, the J end by 9 bases, with 13 bases between. This CDR3 contains 13 residues. CDR3 nucleotide sequence: TGTGCCAGCAGCTTGCTGGGAGGACCAAGCTACACCTTC. It translates to CASSLLGGPSYTF.